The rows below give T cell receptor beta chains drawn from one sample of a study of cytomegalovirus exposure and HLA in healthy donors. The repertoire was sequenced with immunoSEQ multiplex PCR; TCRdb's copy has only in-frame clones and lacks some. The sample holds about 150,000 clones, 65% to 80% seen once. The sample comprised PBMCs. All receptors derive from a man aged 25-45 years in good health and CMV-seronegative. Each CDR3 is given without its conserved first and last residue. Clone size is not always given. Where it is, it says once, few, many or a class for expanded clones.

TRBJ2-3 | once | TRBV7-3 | ASSPNPLAGGTDTQY
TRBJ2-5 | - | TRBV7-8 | ASSLIVQETQY
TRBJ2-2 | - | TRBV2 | ASSPPGQGAKTGELF
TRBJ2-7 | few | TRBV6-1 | ASTRGPGQGDEQY
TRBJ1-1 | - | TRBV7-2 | ASSPAQGAEAF
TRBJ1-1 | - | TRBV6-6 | ASSYPTGNVNTEAF
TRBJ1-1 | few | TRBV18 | ASSQGLNTEAF
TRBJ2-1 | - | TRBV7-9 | ASSPGTVAQGNEQF
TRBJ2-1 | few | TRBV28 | ASSFGSSNEQF
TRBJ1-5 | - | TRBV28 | ASSFGGRQPQH
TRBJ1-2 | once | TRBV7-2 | ASSLAIGRADGYT
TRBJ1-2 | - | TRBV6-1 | ASKPKTFYGYT
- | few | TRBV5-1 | ASSTGTGPYEQY
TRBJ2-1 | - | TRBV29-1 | SVARRAFLSSYNEQF
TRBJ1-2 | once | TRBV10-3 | AISDSGKSYGYT
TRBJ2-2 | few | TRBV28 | ASTPTGTTNTGELF
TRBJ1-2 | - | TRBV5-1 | ASSLANAEDGYT
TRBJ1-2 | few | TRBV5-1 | ASSLIETSSDSYGYT
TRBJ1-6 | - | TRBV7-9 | ASSLWTGSNSPLH
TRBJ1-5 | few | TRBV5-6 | ASSYGTDSNQPQH
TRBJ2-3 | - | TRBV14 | ASSHLGADTQY
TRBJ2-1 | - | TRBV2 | ASSEARDRVVRDEQF
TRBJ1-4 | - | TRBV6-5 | ASKYNNNEKLF
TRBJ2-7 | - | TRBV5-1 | ASRSSGAIYEQY
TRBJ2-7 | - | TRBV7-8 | ASSLAGGSEQY
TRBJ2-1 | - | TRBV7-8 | ASSLGAGLSSYNEQF
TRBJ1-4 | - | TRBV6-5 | ASSDNPRGEKLF
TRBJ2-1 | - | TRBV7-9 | ASSLVREQF
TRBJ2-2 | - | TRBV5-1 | ASSLAGQGVNTGELF
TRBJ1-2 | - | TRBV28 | ASSSTTGYYGYT
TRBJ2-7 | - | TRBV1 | TSSQEVRRGVRPSGGSSYEQY
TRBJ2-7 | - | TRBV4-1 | ASSHMTGHSYEQY
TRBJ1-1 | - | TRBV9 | ASSVAGVGTEAF
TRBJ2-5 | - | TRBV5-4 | ASRRIGGEQY
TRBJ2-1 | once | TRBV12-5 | ASGFGDEQF
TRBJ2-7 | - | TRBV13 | ASSLGGGRSSYEQY